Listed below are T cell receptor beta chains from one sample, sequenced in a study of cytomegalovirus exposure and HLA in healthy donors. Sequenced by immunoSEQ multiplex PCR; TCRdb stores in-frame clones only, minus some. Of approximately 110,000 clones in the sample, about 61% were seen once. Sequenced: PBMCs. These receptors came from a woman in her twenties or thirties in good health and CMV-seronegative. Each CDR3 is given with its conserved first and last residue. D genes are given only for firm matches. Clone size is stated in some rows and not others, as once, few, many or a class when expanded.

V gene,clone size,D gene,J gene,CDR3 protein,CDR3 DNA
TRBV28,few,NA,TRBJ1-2,CASSLQYGYTF,TGTGCCAGCAGTTTACAGTATGGCTACACCTTC
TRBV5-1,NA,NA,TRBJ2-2,CASSLDASLAGELFF,TGCGCCAGCAGCTTAGACGCTAGTTTGGCCGGGGAGCTGTTTTTT
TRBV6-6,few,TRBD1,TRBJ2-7,CASREGQGAYEQYF,TGTGCCAGCAGAGAGGGGCAGGGGGCCTACGAGCAGTACTTC
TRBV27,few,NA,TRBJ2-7,CASSLSVTGYEQYF,TGTGCCAGCAGTTTATCGGTAACGGGCTACGAGCAGTACTTC
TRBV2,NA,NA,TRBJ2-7,CASSRTTGYEQYF,TGTGCCAGCAGTCGAACCACAGGCTACGAGCAGTACTTC
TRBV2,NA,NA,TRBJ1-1,CASRGRLRTEAFF,TGTGCCAGCAGGGGGCGACTCCGCACTGAAGCTTTCTTT
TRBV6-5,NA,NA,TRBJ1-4,CASSYSFGANEKLFF,TGTGCCAGCAGTTACTCGTTTGGGGCGAATGAAAAACTGTTTTTT
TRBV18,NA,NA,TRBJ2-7,CASSPLRLQGEQYF,TGTGCCAGCTCACCACTCCGACTGCAAGGCGAGCAGTACTTC
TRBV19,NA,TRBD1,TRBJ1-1,CASSMDRWLVGMNTEAFF,TGTGCCAGTAGTATGGACAGGTGGCTAGTGGGGATGAACACTGAAGCTTTCTTT
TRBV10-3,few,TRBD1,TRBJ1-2,CAVSGQYYGYTF,TGTGCCGTCTCGGGACAGTACTATGGCTACACCTTC
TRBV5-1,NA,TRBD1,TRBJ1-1,CASSPRQGANTEAFF,TGCGCCAGCAGCCCTAGACAGGGGGCGAACACTGAAGCTTTCTTT
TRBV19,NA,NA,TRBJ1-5,CASRRNGVGNQPQHF,TGTGCCAGTAGGCGGAACGGGGTGGGCAATCAGCCCCAGCATTTT
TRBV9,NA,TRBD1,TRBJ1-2,CASSRDRAGYGYTF,TGTGCCAGCAGCCGGGACAGGGCTGGCTATGGCTACACCTTC
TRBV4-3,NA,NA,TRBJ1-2,CASSQDFNRAGVGYTF,TGCGCCAGCAGCCAAGATTTTAACAGGGCGGGTGTTGGCTACACCTTC
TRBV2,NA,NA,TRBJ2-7,CASRGGLSYEQYF,TGTGCCAGCAGAGGGGGTTTGTCCTACGAGCAGTACTTC
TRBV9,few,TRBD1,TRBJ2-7,CASSVDRGHYEQYF,TGTGCCAGCAGCGTCGACAGGGGGCACTACGAGCAGTACTTC
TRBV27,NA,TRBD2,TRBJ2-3,CASSPGLAGENTQYF,TGTGCCAGCAGTCCCGGATTAGCGGGAGAGAACACGCAGTATTTT
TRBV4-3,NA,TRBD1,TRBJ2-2,CASSQGTGGNTGELFF,TGCGCCAGCAGCCAAGGGACAGGGGGAAACACCGGGGAGCTGTTTTTT
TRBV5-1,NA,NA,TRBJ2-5,CASSPGKETQYF,TGCGCCAGCAGCCCCGGGAAAGAGACCCAGTACTTC
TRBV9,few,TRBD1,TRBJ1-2,CASSAGQGGFGYTF,TGTGCCAGCAGCGCCGGACAGGGTGGATTTGGCTACACCTTC
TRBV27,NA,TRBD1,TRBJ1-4,CASSLITGVTNEKLFF,TGTGCCAGCAGTCTAATCACAGGGGTAACTAATGAAAAACTGTTTTTT
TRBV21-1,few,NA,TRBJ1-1,CASIGTGTMNTEAFF,TGTGCCAGCATCGGGACAGGCACTATGAACACTGAAGCTTTCTTT
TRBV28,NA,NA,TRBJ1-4,CASSLVVNEKLFF,TGTGCCAGCAGTTTAGTCGTTAATGAAAAACTGTTTTTT
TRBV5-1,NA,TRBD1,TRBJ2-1,CASSPDRGKNNEQFF,TGCGCCAGCAGCCCTGACAGGGGGAAAAACAATGAGCAGTTCTTC
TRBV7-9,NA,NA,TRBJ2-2,CASSLGTGSGGELFF,TGTGCCAGCAGCTTAGGCACAGGGTCAGGCGGGGAGCTGTTTTTT
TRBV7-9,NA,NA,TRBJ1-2,CASSAGQGRLNYGYTF,TGTGCCAGCAGCGCGGGGCAGGGACGACTAAACTATGGCTACACCTTC
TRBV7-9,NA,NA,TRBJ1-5,CASSPQGSNQPQHF,TGTGCCAGCAGCCCCCAGGGTAGCAATCAGCCCCAGCATTTT
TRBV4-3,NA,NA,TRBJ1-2,CASSQGQAFNYGYTF,TGCGCCAGCAGCCAAGGACAGGCCTTCAACTATGGCTACACCTTC
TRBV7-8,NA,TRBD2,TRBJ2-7,CASSPRTSGRYGEQYF,TGTGCCAGCAGCCCCCGGACTAGCGGGAGGTATGGCGAGCAGTACTTC
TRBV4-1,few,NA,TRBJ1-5,CASSQDPDSYQPQHF,TGCGCCAGCAGCCAAGATCCTGACAGTTATCAGCCCCAGCATTTT
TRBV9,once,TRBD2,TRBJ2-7,CASSASSGSSYEQYF,TGTGCCAGCAGCGCCTCTAGCGGGAGCTCCTACGAGCAGTACTTC
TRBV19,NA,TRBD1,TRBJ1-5,CASSIETGAPDGGPQHF,TGTGCCAGTAGTATAGAAACAGGGGCCCCAGACGGTGGGCCCCAGCATTTT
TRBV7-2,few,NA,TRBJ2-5,CASSKQVGETQYF,TGTGCCAGCAGCAAACAGGTCGGAGAGACCCAGTACTTC
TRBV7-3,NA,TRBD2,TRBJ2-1,CASSRRTSGRGNEQFF,TGTGCCAGCAGCCGCCGGACTAGCGGGAGAGGCAATGAGCAGTTCTTC
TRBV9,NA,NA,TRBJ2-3,CASSVGLVADTQYF,TGTGCCAGCAGCGTAGGGCTAGTGGCAGATACGCAGTATTTT
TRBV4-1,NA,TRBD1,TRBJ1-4,CASSQGAGTGYEKLFF,TGCGCCAGCAGCCAGGGGGCCGGGACAGGGTATGAAAAACTGTTTTTT
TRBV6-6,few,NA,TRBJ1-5,CASTDGGRQPQHF,TGTGCCAGCACCGACGGAGGCCGGCAGCCCCAGCATTTT
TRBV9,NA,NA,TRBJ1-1,CASSVGGHISMNTEAFF,TGTGCCAGCAGCGTAGGGGGACACATATCAATGAACACTGAAGCTTTCTTT
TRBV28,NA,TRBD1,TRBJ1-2,CASSTSTGTYGYTF,TGTGCCAGCAGTACCTCGACAGGGACCTATGGCTACACCTTC
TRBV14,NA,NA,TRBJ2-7,CASSQGPGQVTYEQYF,TGTGCCAGCAGCCAAGGTCCGGGACAAGTCACCTACGAGCAGTACTTC
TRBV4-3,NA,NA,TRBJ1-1,CASSLGGPNTEAFF,TGCGCCAGCAGCCTAGGGGGACCGAACACTGAAGCTTTCTTT